A single sample is the source of the 15 T cell receptor beta chains below, sequenced in a study of T cell responses to AZD1222 COVID-19 vaccine. Some clones are missing from TCRdb's copy, which holds only in-frame ones; the method was immunoSEQ multiplex PCR. This table holds some 54,000 clones, about 85% found once. Sequences were derived from peripheral blood, sampled on day 0 of AZD1222 vaccination. These receptor sequences come from an adult in good health.

The genes are TRBV2 and TRBJ1-2, with a weak D call TRBD1 (5 bases). The germline V gene encodes CDR1 SNHLY and CDR2 FYNNEI. V was trimmed by 4 bases and J by 1 base, leaving 16 bases between them. The length of the CDR3 is 16 residues. CDR3 sequence reads: CASSVSPRVGNYGYTF. CDR3 DNA: TGTGCCAGCAGTGTGTCCCCCAGGGTGGGTAACTATGGCTACACCTTC. The variable domain in full, with the rest retrieved from reference TRBV2 and TRBJ1-2, is EPEVTQTPSHQVTQMGQEVILRCVPISNHLYFYWYRQILGQKVEFLVSFYNNEISEKSEIFDDQFSVERPDGSNFTLKIRSTKLEDSAMYFCASSVSPRVGNYGYTFGSGTRLTVV.

The chain carries TRBV18 and TRBJ1-5; 10 positions match TRBD1. The junction had 12 bases not matched to a gene; V was cut back by 3 bases and J by 1 base. Looked up from germline, CDR1 is KGHSH and CDR2 is LQKENI. CDR3 size: 19 residues. The CDR3: CASSPRGDRGAGSNQPQHF. CDR3 nucleotide sequence: TGTGCCAGCTCACCCCGAGGGGACAGGGGCGCGGGGAGCAATCAGCCCCAGCATTTT.

The chain is built from TRBV10-3 and TRBJ1-5; 8 bases are a match to TRBD1. The CDR3 length is 15 residues. Trimming removed 4 bases from V and 2 bases from J; junction bases left unmatched: 4. Germline loops: CDR1 ENHRY, CDR2 SYGVKD. This CDR3 reads CAISVDRAGNQPQHF. The CDR3 coding sequence is TGTGCCATCAGTGTGGACAGGGCGGGCAATCAGCCCCAGCATTTT.

This clone was detected only a few times. The V gene is TRBV28, the J gene TRBJ1-2, with TRBD1 matching over 10 bases. The CDR3 is made up of 18 amino acids. The germline V gene encodes CDR1 MDHEN and CDR2 SYDVKM. V dropped 6 bases and J dropped 0; count of bases not matched to a gene: 13. CDR3 sequence reads: CASRMTGGDPDSNYGYTF. The CDR3 DNA sequence: TGTGCCAGCAGGATGACAGGGGGCGACCCTGATTCTAACTATGGCTACACCTTC.

The chain carries TRBV14 and TRBJ2-3, with unresolved D. The CDR3 length is 15 residues. Germline CDR1 SGHDN, CDR2 FVKESK. Between the trimmed V and J ends, which lost 4 bases and 1 base, there was a span of 12 bases. In DNA, the CDR3 is TGTGCCAGCAGCCCACAAGAAAGACGCACAGATACGCAGTATTTT. Translated, it gives CASSPQERRTDTQYF.

The V gene is TRBV5-1, the J gene TRBJ2-1; tentatively, D is TRBD1 or TRBD2 (5 bases each). There are 15 residues in the CDR3. CDR1 and CDR2 (germline): SGHRS, YFSETQ. V lost 3 bases, J lost 5 bases, and 15 bases lay in between. The CDR3 loop reads CASSSGTAKDNEQFF. CDR3 sequence (DNA): TGCGCCAGCAGCTCCGGGACCGCCAAGGACAATGAGCAGTTCTTC. Combining the CDR3 with reference TRBV5-1 and TRBJ2-1 gives the whole variable domain KAGVTQTPRYLIKTRGQQVTLSCSPISGHRSVSWYQQTPGQGLQFLFEYFSETQRNKGNFPGRFSGRQFSNSRSEMNVSTLELGDSALYLCASSSGTAKDNEQFFGPGTRLTVL.

The gene calls are TRBV5-1 and TRBJ2-3; tentatively, D is TRBD2 (6 bases). V was shortened by 4 bases and J by 0 bases, with 12 bases between the two germline ends. Germline loops: CDR1 SGHRS, CDR2 YFSETQ. The CDR3 runs to 15 residues. CDR3: CASSPSGTSTDTQYF. In nucleotides, the CDR3 is TGCGCCAGCAGCCCCTCCGGGACTAGCACAGATACGCAGTATTTT.

The V call is TRBV19, the J call TRBJ1-5; weak D call: TRBD1 (5 bases). V was cut by 7 bases and J by 7 bases, with 20 bases left in between. CDR1 is LNHDA, CDR2 SQIVND, per germline (reference sequence). CDR3 length: 15 residues. CDR3 DNA sequence: TGTGCCAGTACCCGGGCCGGTTTGGGGGAGCAGCCCCAGCATTTT. Its translation: CASTRAGLGEQPQHF.

The chain recombines TRBV6-5 with TRBJ2-7; D possibly uses TRBD1 or TRBD2 (6 bases each). CDR3 length: 13 amino acids. Between the trimmed V and J ends, which lost 8 bases and 5 bases, there was a span of 16 bases. Germline values: CDR1 MNHEY, CDR2 SVGAGI. DNA for the CDR3: TGTGCCAGCCGGCGAACCGGGGGCCACGAGCAGTACTTC. It encodes CASRRTGGHEQYF.

The chain recombines TRBV7-9 with TRBJ1-5; D call uncertain. There are 13 residues in the CDR3. The V and J ends lost 0 bases and 7 bases respectively, with 7 bases between them. Germline V CDR1 and CDR2: SEHNR, FQNEAQ (reference sequence). The CDR3 sequence: CASSLAPPQPQHF. DNA of the CDR3: TGTGCCAGCAGCTTAGCTCCCCCCCAGCCCCAGCATTTT.

The chain uses TRBV3-1 (or the pseudogene TRBV3-2) and TRBJ1-5; D gene uncertain. The CDR3 has 15 amino acids. V lost 1 base and J lost 2, with 9 bases in between. Germline V gene sequence: CDR1 LGHDT, CDR2 YNNKEL (reference sequence). CDR3 DNA: TGTGCCAGCAGCCAAGGACATTTTGGCAATCAGCCCCAGCATTTT. It specifies CASSQGHFGNQPQHF.

J is TRBJ1-2 and V is TRBV25-1; 7 bases map to TRBD1. CDR3 size: 13 residues. The germline V gene encodes CDR1 MGHDK and CDR2 SYGVNS. Trimming took 10 bases from V and 6 from J; bases not matched to a gene: 11. The CDR3 bases are TGTGCCAACAGCCTGGGGACAGTGAATGGCTACACCTTC. Translation: CANSLGTVNGYTF.

This clone has a handful of counts. The chain combines TRBV6-5 with TRBJ1-5; D is unresolved. CDR1 is MNHEY, CDR2 SVGAGI, per germline. The CDR3 runs 13 residues. Trimming took off 6 bases at V and 0 bases at J, with 6 bases between the two ends. The CDR3 DNA reads as TGTGCCAGCAGCGGGCGTAGCAATCAGCCCCAGCATTTT. This sequence encodes CASSGRSNQPQHF.

V is TRBV4-3 and J is TRBJ1-2; weak D call: TRBD1 (5 bases). Trimming cost V 0 bases and J 4 bases, with 12 bases left between them. The CDR3 length is 15 residues. Germline CDR1 reads LGHNA; CDR2 reads YSLEER. The CDR3 DNA reads as TGCGCCAGCAGCCAAGATTTCCAGGGCATCTATGGCTACACCTTC. This translates into CASSQDFQGIYGYTF.

The chain employs TRBV5-1 and TRBJ2-2; TRBD1 agrees at 8 bases. Trimming removed 4 bases from V and 7 bases from J; junction bases left unmatched: 6. CDR3 length: 14 amino acids. Germline assignment: CDR1 SGHRS and CDR2 YFSETQ. CDR3: CASSPDREDGELFF. In DNA, the CDR3 is TGCGCCAGCAGCCCGGACAGGGAAGACGGGGAGCTGTTTTTT. The full variable domain, with the rest looked up from reference TRBV5-1 and TRBJ2-2, is KAGVTQTPRYLIKTRGQQVTLSCSPISGHRSVSWYQQTPGQGLQFLFEYFSETQRNKGNFPGRFSGRQFSNSRSEMNVSTLELGDSALYLCASSPDREDGELFFGEGSRLTVL.